One T cell receptor beta chain is described in this entry. Treatment here: approximately 18 received Ad26.COV2.S at low or high dose, single or two shots; roughly five received placebo; per-sample allocation not given. After the first vaccine or placebo injection, samples were drawn on day 63. Clones were sequenced by immunoSEQ multiplex PCR, and TCRdb holds only the in-frame ones, with some missing. The sample consists of more than 400,000 clones, roughly 87% of them appearing once. The CDR3 sequence is 15 residues long. V was pared by 1 base and J by 0 bases, with 10 bases between. Germline assignment: CDR1 SGDLS and CDR2 YYNGEE. The sample belongs to a study of Ad26.COV2.S vaccination and SARS-CoV-2 variants. Study-wide context: Doses of Ad26.COV2.S were injected into muscle once or twice, 56 days apart.

The sequence came from a person aged 18-65 years who received the Ad26.COV2.S COVID-19 vaccine or a placebo. The rearrangement joins TRBV9 to TRBJ1-2; D is uncertain. The sequenced sample was peripheral blood, obtained in a trial of Ad26.COV2.S vaccine versus placebo. For the CDR3, the DNA is TGTGCCAGCAGCGTATTTGTTACGGCTAACTATGGCTACACCTTC. It specifies CASSVFVTANYGYTF.